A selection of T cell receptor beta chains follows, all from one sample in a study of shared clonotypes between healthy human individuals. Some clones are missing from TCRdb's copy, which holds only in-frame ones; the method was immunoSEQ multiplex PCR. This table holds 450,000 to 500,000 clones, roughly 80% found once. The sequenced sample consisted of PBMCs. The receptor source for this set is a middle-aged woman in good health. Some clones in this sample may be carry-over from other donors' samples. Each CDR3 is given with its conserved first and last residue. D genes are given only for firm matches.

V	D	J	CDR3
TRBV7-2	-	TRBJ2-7	CASSSQGYEQYF
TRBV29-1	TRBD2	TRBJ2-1	CSFLGTSGGSSYNEQFF
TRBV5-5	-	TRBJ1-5	CASSLRREEQPQHF
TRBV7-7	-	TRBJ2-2	CASSLGGNTGELFF
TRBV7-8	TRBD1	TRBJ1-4	CASSPQLVAGGRANEKLFF
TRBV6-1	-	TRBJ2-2	CASRGQGGTGELFF
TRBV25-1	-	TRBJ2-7	CASSESGHWNSYEQYF
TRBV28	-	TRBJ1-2	CASKQQGRDGYTF
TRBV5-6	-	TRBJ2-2	CASSFSGEGTGELFF
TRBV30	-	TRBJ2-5	CAWSVSPGQETQYF
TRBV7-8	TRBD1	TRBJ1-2	CASSPDRAYGYTF
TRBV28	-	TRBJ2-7	CASSLADGRYEQYF
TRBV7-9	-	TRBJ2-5	CASSASNQETQYF
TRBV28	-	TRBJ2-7	CASSFFSGTYEQYF
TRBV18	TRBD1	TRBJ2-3	CASSTRTGASDTQYF
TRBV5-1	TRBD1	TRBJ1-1	CASSRGQGSMNTEAFF
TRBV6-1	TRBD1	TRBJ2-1	CASTQGDRGYNEQFF
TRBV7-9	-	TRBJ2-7	CASSLAPGQGSHEQYF
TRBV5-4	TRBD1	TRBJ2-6	CASSLEDRGLRGANVLTF
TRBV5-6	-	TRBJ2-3	CASSHPIRHTQYF
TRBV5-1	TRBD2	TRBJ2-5	CASSTTSGQETQYF
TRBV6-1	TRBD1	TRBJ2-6	CASSGTGGSRANVLTF
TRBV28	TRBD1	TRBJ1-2	CASSRPPGQGNYGYTF
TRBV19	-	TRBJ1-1	CASSMGTLNTEAFF
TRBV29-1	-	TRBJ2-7	CSVKWTVDFVFYEQYF
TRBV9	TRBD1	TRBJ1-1	CASSVGSGQGKAFF
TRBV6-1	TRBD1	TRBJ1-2	CASDTGGYGYTF
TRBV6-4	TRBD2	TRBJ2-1	CASSVSSGSYNEQFF
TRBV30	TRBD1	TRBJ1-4	CAWTLTGMGEKLFF
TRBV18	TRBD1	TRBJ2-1	CASSPDRGVFNEQFF
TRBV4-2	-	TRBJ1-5	CASSQLQGSNQPQHF
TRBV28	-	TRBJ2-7	CASKLTRGYEQYF
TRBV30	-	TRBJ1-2	CAWTGTTNYGYTF
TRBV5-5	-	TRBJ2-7	CASSLGGASSYEQYF
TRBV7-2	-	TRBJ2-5	CASSAVGGPGTQYF
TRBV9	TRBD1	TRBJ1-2	CASSVTGEAYGYTF
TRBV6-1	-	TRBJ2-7	CASSGQTLSEQYF
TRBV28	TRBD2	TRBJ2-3	CASRPRDYVSTDTQYF
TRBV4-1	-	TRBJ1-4	CASSHRGGTNEKLFF
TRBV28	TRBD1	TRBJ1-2	CASSRQGGNYGYTF
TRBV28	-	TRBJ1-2	CASSLSDGVYGYTF
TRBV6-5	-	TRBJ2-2	CASSYRSRANTGELFF
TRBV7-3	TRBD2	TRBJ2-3	CASSLRLAGGDTQYF
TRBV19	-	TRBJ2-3	CASSILSGLITDTQYF
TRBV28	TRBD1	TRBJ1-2	CAGRGGGGSNYGYTF
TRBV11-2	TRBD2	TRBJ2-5	CASSPWTSGLGETQYF
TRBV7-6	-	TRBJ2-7	CASSPGRDSTEQYF
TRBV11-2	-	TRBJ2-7	CASSLNPGSAEQQYF
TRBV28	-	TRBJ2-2	CASGGGFANTGELFF
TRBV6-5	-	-	CASSTTSVSTYEQYF